These 7 T cell receptor beta chains were all obtained from the same sample, sequenced in a study of cytomegalovirus exposure and HLA in healthy donors (dated by TCRdb to the late 2010s). The library was prepared using the immunoSEQ multiplex PCR assay. For the multiplex PCR, a mixture combining 60 forward primers for TCR Vbeta segments and 13 reverse primers for TCR Jbeta segments was used. Entries here come from immuneACCESS through TCRdb and include only in-frame sequences with V and J called. Some clones fail to appear in such tables; in the studies checked, an unresolved V gene covers under half of the shortfall, and the cause of the remainder is unknown. Counted in this sample were 120,000 or so clones; about 80% of them appeared once. The ten largest clones capture around 2.5% of the sample. Sequencing input: PBMCs. The receptor set was obtained from a man aged 25-45 years in good health and CMV-seronegative.

This chain uses TRBV19 with TRBJ2-7, with TRBD2 matching over 12 bases. Trimming removed 5 bases from V and 4 bases from J; junction bases left unmatched: 6. In germline, CDR1 is LNHDA, CDR2 SQIVND (reference sequence). The CDR3 spans 15 residues. Here the CDR3 reads CASSPRLAGVYEQYF. Written as DNA, the CDR3 is TGTGCCAGTAGTCCCAGACTAGCGGGAGTTTACGAGCAGTACTTC.

The CDR3 region has the DNA TGCGCCAGCAGCTTGGGGCGGAGCTCCTACAATGAGCAGTTCTTC. Its protein product is CASSLGRSSYNEQFF. The chain is built from TRBV5-1 and TRBJ2-1; D unresolved. Deletions cut 0 bases from V and 0 bases from J, with 7 bases between. The CDR3 is 15 residues long. CDR1 and CDR2 from the germline V gene are SGHRS and YFSETQ.

The rearrangement uses TRBV18 and TRBJ2-7, with D unresolved. The V gene's germline CDR1 is KGHSH and CDR2 LQKENI. Trimming stripped 0 bases from V and 6 bases from J, with 15 bases between. The CDR3 loop spans 15 amino acids. CDR3 DNA sequence: TGTGCCAGCTCACCACCGTCGGGTGGGTCTTGCGAGCAGTACTTC. Protein sequence: CASSPPSGGSCEQYF. Full variable domain (missing parts from reference TRBV18 and TRBJ2-7): NAGVMQNPRHLVRRRGQEARLRCSPMKGHSHVYWYRQLPEEGLKFMVYLQKENIIDESGMPKERFSAEFPKEGPSILRIQQVVRGDSAAYFCASSPPSGGSCEQYFGPGTRLTVT.

DNA of the CDR3: TGTGCCACCAGCAGGGTTTTTAGCGGATCCTACGAGCAGTACTTC. It yields the protein CATSRVFSGSYEQYF. This chain links TRBV15 with TRBJ2-7, with D perhaps TRBD2 (6 bases). Germline V gene lookup returns CDR1 LNHNV and CDR2 YYDKDF (reference sequence). V was pared by 3 bases and J by 1 base, with 13 bases between. The CDR3 runs to 15 residues.

The V call is TRBV7-9, the J call TRBJ1-3; D call uncertain. This CDR3 has 14 amino acids. Germline V gene data show CDR1 as SEHNR and CDR2 as FQNEAQ (reference sequence). The V and J ends lost 3 bases and 3 bases respectively, with 9 bases between them. The CDR3 loop reads CASSFPPFGNTIYF. CDR3 nucleotides: TGTGCCAGCAGCTTCCCCCCGTTTGGAAACACCATATATTTT.

This chain links TRBV5-1 with TRBJ1-2; 7 bases map to TRBD1. The trim removed 4 bases at V and 5 bases at J, leaving 14 bases unmatched. The CDR3 consists of 16 residues. Germline V gene data show CDR1 as SGHRS and CDR2 as YFSETQ. In DNA, the CDR3 is TGCGCCAGCAGCACGGGACAGCTCCGAGAGGGGTATGGCTACACCTTC. Translated, it gives CASSTGQLREGYGYTF. Full variable domain (rest looked up from reference TRBV5-1 and TRBJ1-2): KAGVTQTPRYLIKTRGQQVTLSCSPISGHRSVSWYQQTPGQGLQFLFEYFSETQRNKGNFPGRFSGRQFSNSRSEMNVSTLELGDSALYLCASSTGQLREGYGYTFGSGTRLTVV.

The rearrangement joins TRBV12-5 to TRBJ2-3, with a possible D match to TRBD2 (6 bases). The V gene lost 5 bases and the J gene lost 0 bases, with 9 bases spanning the gap. From germline, CDR1 is LGHNT and CDR2 FRNRAP. This CDR3 spans 14 amino acids. The DNA for the CDR3 is TGTGCTAGTGGTGGGGGGACTAGCACAGATACGCAGTATTTT. It encodes CASGGGTSTDTQYF.